These 2 T cell receptor beta chains originate from one sample sequenced in a study of tumor-infiltrating lymphocytes in primary liver carcinoma. Starting material of around 490 ng total RNA yielded TCR beta cDNA via a constant-region primer. It was through three nested multiplex PCR rounds of slightly modified ARM-PCR that TCR beta libraries arose. With TRBV1-TRBV30 forward primers and a C-beta reverse primer, the first two PCR rounds were run for approximately 9 cycles each. In TCRdb, the multiplex PCR reads were re-called with MiXCR into one record per CDR3 protein. The repertoire has tens of thousands of distinct CDR3 sequences, 60% to 80% of them found once; the top ten carry roughly 25%. The 20-30 mg bulk tissue piece was not sorted before simultaneous RNA and DNA extraction. What was sequenced was liver tumor tissue from sampling region 5. The subset: tumor region T5, tumor centre. The source is a man in his forties with primary liver carcinoma and hepatitis B virus infection.

The V call is TRBV6-1, the J call TRBJ2-2; D possibly corresponds to TRBD1 (6 bases). The ends were cut back, 4 bases at V and 8 bases at J, with 17 bases in the middle. This CDR3 is 15 amino acids long. Germline assignment: CDR1 MNHNS and CDR2 SASEGT. The CDR3 DNA reads as TGTGCCAGCAGTGTTAGGCTTCAGGGGACAGGGGAGCTGTTTTTT. Amino acid sequence: CASSVRLQGTGELFF.

For this clonotype: The CDR3 does not end in the conserved phenylalanine or tryptophan, so this is likely a read error. It is unclear where the CDR3 begins or ends on the DNA, so no DNA is shown, and the CDR3 is as TCRdb lists it. V and J are TRBV4-1 and TRBJ2-5; the table gives TRBD1 as D, unverified against the DNA. CDR1 is MGHRA and CDR2 is YSYEKL in the germline V gene. From its first to its last residue, the CDR3 has 14 amino acids. The CDR3 sequence: CASSTRTGVETHYL.